Listed below are T cell receptor beta chains from one sample, sequenced in a study of T cell changes during pregnancy in multiple sclerosis. Assay: immunoSEQ multiplex PCR; the TCRdb copy retains only in-frame clones and omits some. The sample has under 50,000 clones; 95% are singletons. The sample consisted of CD8+ T cells from peripheral blood mononuclear cells, taken in the first trimester of pregnancy. Receptors were obtained from a female donor with multiple sclerosis, enrolled in a pregnancy study. Both conserved end residues are part of each CDR3. Fields, in order: clone size, J gene, V gene, D gene, CDR3 length, CDR3 protein, CDR3 DNA. D genes are given only for firm matches. Not all rows give a size; the values are once, few, many and, for expanded clones, a class.

>NA|TRBJ1-3|TRBV21-1|NA|15
CASSKVPLSGNTIYF
TGTGCCAGCAGCAAAGTTCCCCTTTCTGGAAACACCATATATTTT
>NA|TRBJ2-2|TRBV27|NA|14
CASSLMDSTGELFF
TGTGCCAGCAGTTTAATGGACAGCACCGGGGAGCTGTTTTTT
>NA|TRBJ2-1|TRBV27|TRBD2|16
CASSPLAGGIYNEQFF
TGTGCCAGCAGTCCATTAGCGGGAGGGATCTACAATGAGCAGTTCTTC
>NA|TRBJ2-5|TRBV7-8|NA|15
CASSPTRKGQETQYF
TGTGCCAGCAGCCCCACCCGGAAGGGGCAAGAGACCCAGTACTTC
>NA|TRBJ2-7|TRBV29-1|NA|12
CSVAVTSYEQYF
TGCAGCGTTGCAGTAACCTCCTACGAGCAGTACTTC
>NA|TRBJ1-4|TRBV6-4|TRBD1|14
CASSDPPGGEKLFF
TGTGCCAGCAGTGACCCGCCAGGGGGCGAAAAACTGTTTTTT
>NA|TRBJ1-1|TRBV19|TRBD1|12
CASTGTGLEAFF
TGTGCCAGTACCGGGACAGGACTTGAAGCTTTCTTT
>NA|TRBJ2-1|TRBV27|NA|14
CASSLSSPVREQFF
TGTGCCAGCAGTTTATCCTCCCCGGTGCGGGAGCAGTTCTTC
>NA|TRBJ1-1|TRBV29-1|NA|12
CSVETGFRLADF
TGCAGCGTTGAAACAGGGTTTCGTTTGGCGGACTTT
>NA|TRBJ2-7|TRBV9|NA|13
CASSRRGFYEQYF
TGTGCCAGCAGCCGTCGCGGGTTCTACGAGCAGTACTTC
>NA|TRBJ2-1|TRBV7-9|TRBD2|17
CASSSTRLAGSYNEQFF
TGTGCCAGCAGCTCAACAAGACTAGCGGGATCCTACAATGAGCAGTTCTTC
>NA|TRBJ2-1|TRBV11-2|TRBD2|19
CASSLFSPLAAPSYNEQFF
TGTGCCAGCAGCTTATTCTCCCCTCTAGCGGCACCCTCCTACAATGAGCAGTTCTTC
>NA|TRBJ2-7|TRBV27|TRBD1|14
CASTSRQGRHEQYF
TGTGCCAGCACCTCCCGACAGGGGCGCCACGAGCAGTACTTC
>NA|TRBJ1-4|TRBV4-1|TRBD1|15
CASSQEDRDNEKLFF
TGCGCCAGCAGCCAAGAGGACAGGGATAATGAAAAACTGTTTTTT
>NA|TRBJ1-1|TRBV9|NA|14
CASSVAQVNTEAFF
TGTGCCAGCAGCGTAGCGCAGGTGAACACTGAAGCTTTCTTT
>NA|TRBJ2-1|TRBV5-1|TRBD2|16
CASTDKKREPFNEQFF
TGCGCCAGCACCGATAAAAAGCGGGAGCCGTTCAATGAGCAGTTCTTC
>NA|TRBJ2-1|TRBV19|NA|13
CASGTDSYNEQFF
TGTGCCAGCGGGACTGACTCCTACAATGAGCAGTTCTTC
>NA|TRBJ1-1|TRBV27|TRBD1|13
CASRGQGTTEAFF
TGTGCCAGCAGGGGACAGGGAACCACTGAAGCTTTCTTT
>NA|TRBJ2-6|TRBV6-7|NA|17
CASSYSDWASGANVLTF
TGTGCCAGCAGTTATTCGGACTGGGCGTCTGGGGCCAACGTCCTGACTTTC
>NA|TRBJ2-7|TRBV27|TRBD2|14
CASSFSSGSYEQYF
TGTGCCAGCAGTTTCTCTAGCGGGAGCTACGAGCAGTACTTC
>NA|TRBJ2-3|TRBV7-9|TRBD2|14
CASSLVGGADTQYF
TGTGCCAGCAGCTTAGTGGGAGGGGCAGATACGCAGTATTTT
>once|TRBJ1-1|TRBV29-1|NA|13
CSVGARDFTEAFF
TGCAGCGTAGGAGCTAGGGACTTCACTGAAGCTTTCTTT
>NA|TRBJ2-1|TRBV10-1|TRBD2|19
CASSETGGRPRDLYNEQFF
TGCGCCAGCAGTGAGACGGGCGGGAGGCCTCGGGATCTCTACAATGAGCAGTTCTTC
>NA|TRBJ1-2|TRBV7-9|TRBD1|14
CASSLGQGANGYTF
TGTGCCAGCAGCTTGGGACAGGGGGCGAATGGCTACACCTTC
>NA|TRBJ2-7|TRBV19|TRBD2|15
CASSIGASGIYEQYF
TGTGCCAGTAGTATAGGGGCTAGCGGGATTTACGAGCAGTACTTC
>NA|TRBJ2-3|TRBV5-4|NA|15
CASSLAPGAADTQYF
TGTGCCAGCAGCTTAGCACCAGGGGCGGCAGATACGCAGTATTTT
>once|TRBJ2-7|TRBV5-4|TRBD2|16
CASSLDLGTSRYEQYF
TGTGCCAGCAGCTTGGATCTAGGGACTAGCAGGTACGAGCAGTACTTC
>NA|TRBJ1-2|TRBV30|TRBD1|15
CAWSYQQGANYGYTF
TGTGCCTGGAGTTATCAGCAGGGGGCTAACTATGGCTACACCTTC
>NA|TRBJ1-1|TRBV30|TRBD1|15
CAWSSGQGLHTEAFF
TGTGCCTGGAGTTCAGGACAGGGGCTGCACACTGAAGCTTTCTTT
>NA|TRBJ1-5|TRBV27|NA|15
CASSSLGFEGVPQHF
TGTGCCAGCAGTTCCTTGGGGTTCGAGGGCGTCCCCCAGCATTTT
>NA|TRBJ2-5|TRBV27|NA|11
CASSLGGAQYF
TGTGCCAGCAGTTTAGGAGGGGCCCAGTACTTC
>NA|TRBJ1-5|TRBV27|TRBD1|14
CASRGTGGHQPQHF
TGTGCCAGCAGAGGTACAGGGGGCCACCAGCCCCAGCATTTT
>NA|TRBJ1-5|TRBV9|NA|15
CASSVDGGNNQPQHF
TGTGCCAGCAGCGTAGATGGCGGAAACAATCAGCCCCAGCATTTT
>once|TRBJ2-7|TRBV7-9|TRBD1|15
CASSDTGTGIYEQYF
TGTGCCAGCAGCGACACCGGGACAGGGATCTACGAGCAGTACTTC
>NA|TRBJ2-5|TRBV4-3|TRBD2|15
CASSGAGGPQETQYF
TGCGCCAGCAGCGGGGCGGGAGGGCCCCAAGAGACCCAGTACTTC
>NA|TRBJ2-3|TRBV4-1|TRBD2|15
CASSQGLAATDTQYF
TGCGCCAGCAGCCAGGGACTAGCGGCAACAGATACGCAGTATTTT
>NA|TRBJ2-5|TRBV27|TRBD1|14
CASSPGTGRETQYF
TGTGCCAGCAGTCCCGGGACAGGGCGCGAGACCCAGTACTTC
>NA|TRBJ2-5|TRBV5-4|TRBD2|16
CASSLLGTSGEETQYF
TGTGCCAGCAGCTTGCTAGGGACTAGCGGGGAAGAGACCCAGTACTTC
>NA|TRBJ2-1|TRBV6-5|TRBD2|15
CASSYSPAGDIEQFF
TGTGCCAGCAGTTACTCGCCAGCGGGAGATATTGAGCAGTTCTTC
>NA|TRBJ2-2|TRBV7-6|NA|14
CASRRASNTGELFF
TGTGCCAGCAGGCGGGCCTCGAACACCGGGGAGCTGTTTTTT
>NA|TRBJ1-1|TRBV9|NA|12
CASSVNGAEAFF
TGTGCCAGCAGCGTAAACGGGGCTGAAGCTTTCTTT
>NA|TRBJ2-7|TRBV27|NA|13
CASSLSRGLEQYF
TGTGCCAGCAGTTTAAGTCGAGGCCTCGAGCAGTACTTC
>NA|TRBJ2-7|TRBV28|TRBD1|12
CASSTGGYEQYF
TGTGCCAGCAGTACAGGGGGCTACGAGCAGTACTTC
>few|TRBJ2-2|TRBV6-1|NA|15
CASTASAENTGELFF
TGTGCCAGCACGGCTAGCGCTGAGAACACCGGGGAGCTGTTTTTT
>NA|TRBJ2-1|TRBV5-1|NA|13
CASSEDPRGVQFF
TGCGCCAGCAGCGAGGACCCACGCGGGGTGCAGTTCTTC
>NA|TRBJ1-2|TRBV29-1|NA|12
CSVEGEGYGYTF
TGCAGCGTTGAAGGGGAGGGGTATGGCTACACCTTC
>NA|TRBJ2-4|TRBV10-2|TRBD2|15
CASGAGAWAKNIQYF
TGCGCCAGCGGAGCGGGAGCTTGGGCCAAAAACATTCAGTACTTC
>NA|TRBJ2-7|TRBV7-9|TRBD1|12
CASSQTGEEQYF
TGTGCCAGCAGCCAGACAGGGGAAGAGCAGTACTTC